The text below deals with one T cell receptor (beta chain). As yet, its antigen is unknown. The time point here: pre-treatment sample, taken before nivolumab and TIL therapy. Adults with stage 4 NSCLC were enrolled in a phase I trial. Germline V CDR1 and CDR2: ENHRY, SYGVKD. V lost 9 bases and J 5 bases, leaving 14 bases between the germline ends. The CDR3 covers 13 residues. These data originate in a study of TIL therapy for anti-PD-1-resistant metastatic lung cancer. Across the study: Half of patients were current or former smokers. Tumors carried a median approximately 1.6 non-synonymous mutations per megabase.

This was the immunoSEQ v3 assay. This table comes from immunoSEQ multiplex PCR, and its TCRdb copy is limited to in-frame clones, with some not included. The table records tens of thousands of clones, more than 60% of them present only once. Study-wide findings and caveats: The baseline peripheral repertoire was partially replaced by infused TIL clonotypes that later decayed.

The sequence was collected from a person aged 30 to 80 with non-small cell lung cancer. This specimen was blood, taken at baseline. J is TRBJ2-1 and V is TRBV10-3; TRBD1 or TRBD2 may be the D gene (5 bases each). In nucleotides, the CDR3 is TGTGCCATGAATTCCGGGACGGACAATGAGCAGTTCTTC. Translated, it gives CAMNSGTDNEQFF.